These 10 T cell receptor beta chains were all obtained from the same sample, sequenced in a study of human T cells and chemical hapten exposure. Noted time point: pre-sensitization, week 0. Treatment here: therapeutic diphenylcyclopropenone sensitization with weekly scalp DPC. Blood, whole and unfractionated, served as the source for total RNA extraction. TCRdb used MiXCR to reprocess the RACE reads, holding one entry per CDR3 protein. This table holds roughly 38,000 distinct CDR3 sequences, roughly 12% found once. Sequencing was performed on whole blood, taken in connection with sensitization to the hapten diphenylcyclopropenone (DPC). The origin of the receptors is a middle-aged woman with alopecia areata. Some clones in this sample may be carry-over from other donors' samples.

In this sample, this clonotype turned up a few times. This sequence joins TRBV27 and TRBJ2-5, with D perhaps given as TRBD1 or TRBD2 (7 bases each). This CDR3 is 17 amino acids long. The germline gives CDR1 MNHEY, CDR2 SMNVEV (reference sequence). Trimming pared 10 bases from V and 7 bases from J, leaving 31 bases between. CDR3 sequence: CATSRGEGSFLFGTQYF. The CDR3 DNA sequence: TGTGCCACCAGCAGGGGGGAGGGCTCTTTTTTATTTGGGACCCAGTACTTC.

There are a few counts of this clonotype. The CDR3 spells CASSYTADSTNTGELFF. DNA for the CDR3: TGTGCCAGCAGTTACACGGCTGATTCGACGAACACCGGGGAGCTGTTTTTT. This rearrangement joins TRBV6-6 to TRBJ2-2, with D unresolved. V was trimmed by 2 bases and J by 0 bases, leaving 13 bases between them. Germline lookup yields CDR1 MNHNY and CDR2 SVGAGI (reference sequence). The length of the CDR3 is 17 residues.

Ten or more counts support this clonotype. The chain uses TRBV6-2 or TRBV6-3 and TRBJ1-1; TRBD1 matches at 8 bases. The J segment lost 5 bases and the V segment lost 2 bases, leaving 1 base of the junction unmatched. Germline V CDR1 and CDR2: MNHEY, SVGEGT. The CDR3 consists of 13 residues. CDR3 sequence: CASSYTGGTEAFF. The DNA for the CDR3 is TGTGCCAGCAGTTACACAGGGGGGACTGAAGCTTTCTTT.

This clonotype was counted between two and nine times. The J gene is TRBJ2-7, the V gene TRBV5-4; the D gene is possibly TRBD1 (6 bases). Trimming left V 3 bases short and J 0 bases short, with 13 bases between. In germline, CDR1 is SGHNT, CDR2 YYREEE (reference sequence). This CDR3 is 15 amino acids long. The CDR3 bases are TGTGCCAGCAGCTCAAAACAGGGTGTCTCCTACGAGCAGTACTTC. Translating gives CASSSKQGVSYEQYF.

There are many counts of this clonotype. This sequence joins TRBV27 and TRBJ2-1; D unclear. Trimming left V 4 bases short and J 10 bases short, with 14 bases between. The CDR3 is 13 amino acids. Germline CDR1 and CDR2: MNHEY and SMNVEV (reference sequence). The CDR3 spells CASSSPLGLEQFF. In DNA, the CDR3 is TGTGCCAGCAGTTCGCCCCTTGGCTTAGAGCAGTTCTTC.

This clonotype was observed a few times. The chain links TRBV21-1 to TRBJ1-3; the D call in the table, TRBD1, was not verified against the DNA. TRBV21-1 is given as a pseudogene. The CDR3 is 16 residues long. CDR3: CASSKEPGHSGNTIYF. CDR3 DNA sequence: TGTGCCAGCAGCAAAGAGCCAGGACACTCTGGAAACACCATATATTTT.

This chain links TRBV7-2 with TRBJ2-1; no firm D call. The germline V gene has CDR1 SGHTA and CDR2 FQGNSA. The CDR3 consists of 14 residues. Trimming left V 1 base short and J 0 bases short, with 4 bases between. CDR3 in DNA: TGTGCCAGCAGCTTAGAAAGCTCCTACAATGAGCAGTTCTTC. Amino acid sequence: CASSLESSYNEQFF. The full variable domain, its missing parts supplied by reference TRBV7-2 and TRBJ2-1, is GAGVSQSPSNKVTEKGKDVELRCDPISGHTALYWYRQSLGQGLEFLIYFQGNSAPDKSGLPSDRFSAERTGGSVSTLTIQRTQQEDSAVYLCASSLESSYNEQFFGPGTRLTVL.

The chain uses TRBV29-1 and TRBJ2-1; D not certain. The V gene's germline CDR1 is SQVTM and CDR2 ANQGSEA. V was cut by 0 bases and J by 7 bases, with 16 bases left in between. The CDR3 runs 15 residues. This chain's CDR3 is CSVEDLSEIPNEQFF. Written as DNA, the CDR3 is TGCAGCGTTGAAGATCTGAGCGAGATTCCGAATGAGCAGTTCTTC.

This clonotype showed up just a few times. V usage is TRBV7-9 and J usage is TRBJ1-2; 8 bases line up with TRBD1. Unmatched junction bases numbered 12, after V lost 3 bases and J lost 6 bases. The CDR3 sequence is 16 residues long. The germline gives CDR1 SEHNR, CDR2 FQNEAQ (reference sequence). CDR3 sequence: CASSFLPRTGSDGYTF. The CDR3 nucleotides are TGTGCCAGCAGCTTTCTCCCTAGGACAGGGTCAGATGGCTACACCTTC.

This clonotype has ten or more counts. The chain couples TRBV27 to TRBJ2-1; 11 bases match TRBD2. Per germline, CDR1 MNHEY and CDR2 SMNVEV (reference sequence). The CDR3 extends over 16 amino acids. V lost 1 base to trimming and J lost 8 bases; unmatched junction nucleotides: 7. CDR3 sequence reads: CASSLYSGRAGHEQFF. The CDR3 bases are TGTGCCAGCAGTTTATATAGCGGGAGGGCGGGACATGAGCAGTTCTTC.